This T cell receptor beta chain was documented in a study of T cell responses to AZD1222 COVID-19 vaccine. Looked up from germline, CDR1 is SGHDT and CDR2 is YYEEEE. This CDR3 contains 13 residues. V was trimmed by 4 bases and J by 2 bases, leaving 9 bases between them. Sequencing used immunoSEQ multiplex PCR; TCRdb keeps in-frame clones, though not all of them. Found here are 100,000 to 150,000 clones, roughly 82% of them singletons; the top ten hold around a quarter. The clonotype originates from an adult who received the AZD1222 COVID-19 vaccine. This sequence joins TRBV5-6 and TRBJ1-2; no definite D call. Source: peripheral blood, taken 28 days after the second AZD1222 dose. The CDR3 DNA is TGTGCCAGCAGCCCGACAAACAACTATGGCTACACCTTC. This codes for CASSPTNNYGYTF.